Given below is one TCR beta chain in context. The antigen is undetermined. V gave up 10 bases and J gave up 5 bases, with 12 bases separating them. This CDR3 has 11 residues. CDR1 is SGHNT and CDR2 is YYREEE in the germline V gene (reference sequence). These data are taken from a study of T cell repertoires in cytomegalovirus infection. Study context: Public TCR beta signatures marked donors with CMV infection and the matching HLA. General observations from the study: The study identified carriers of CMV plus the relevant HLA from cumulative public TCR beta family frequency. CMV-specific HLA-C-restricted TCR beta clonotypes dominated the ex vivo response.

TCRdb re-derived calls from the reads in MiXCR, one entry per CDR3 protein. Altogether under 600,000 distinct CDR3 sequences are present, approximately 15% being singletons, with the ten largest covering more than 20%. Sequenced material: CD8+ T cells from PBMCs. This chain uses TRBV5-4 with TRBJ1-2; a possible D gene is TRBD1 (6 bases). The receptor was derived from a human donor in good health (CMV status not recorded). Some clones in this sample may be carry-over from other donors' samples. The CDR3 DNA is TGTGCCGGGGGAAGGGGGTATGGCTACACCTTC. Translated, it gives CAGGRGYGYTF.